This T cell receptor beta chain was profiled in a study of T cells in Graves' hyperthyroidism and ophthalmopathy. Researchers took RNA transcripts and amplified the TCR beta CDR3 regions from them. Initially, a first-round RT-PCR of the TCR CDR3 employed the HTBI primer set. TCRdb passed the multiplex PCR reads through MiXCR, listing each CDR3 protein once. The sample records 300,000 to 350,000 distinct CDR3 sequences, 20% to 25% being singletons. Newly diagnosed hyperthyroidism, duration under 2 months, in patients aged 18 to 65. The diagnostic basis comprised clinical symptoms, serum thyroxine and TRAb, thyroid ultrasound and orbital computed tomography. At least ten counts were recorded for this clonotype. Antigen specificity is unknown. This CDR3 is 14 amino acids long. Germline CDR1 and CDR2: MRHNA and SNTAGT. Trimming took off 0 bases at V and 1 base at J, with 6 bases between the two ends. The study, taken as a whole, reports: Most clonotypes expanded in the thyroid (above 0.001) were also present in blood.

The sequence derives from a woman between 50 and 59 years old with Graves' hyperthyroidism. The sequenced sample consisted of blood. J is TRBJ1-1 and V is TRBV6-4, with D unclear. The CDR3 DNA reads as TGTGCCAGCAGTGACTCGAGCAGGAACACTGAAGCTTTCTTT. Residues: CASSDSSRNTEAFF.